The T cell receptor (beta chain) described here comes from a study of T cell repertoires in aging, cancer and after chemotherapy. Study summary: Healthy donor repertoires were recorded over several months to years and showed clear clonal overlap.

This clonotype occurred a few times. What it binds is unknown. General study results and limits: Compared with age-matched healthy donors, untreated hematological or solid cancer patients showed higher blood TCR clonality. The repertoire data cannot show anything about immunological memory following chemotherapy.

Peripheral blood genomic DNA, not sorted cells or RNA, was the template. Multiplex touch-down PCR with TRB-A/B primers amplified rearranged V-D-J TRB sequences. TCRdb recomputed calls from the multiplex PCR reads with MiXCR, one row per CDR3 protein. This sample has 10,000 to 15,000 distinct CDR3 sequences, with 21% found just once. This CDR3 comprises 14 residues. Trimming shortened V by 4 bases and J by 0 bases, and 7 bases separated the two germline ends. Germline V gene lookup returns CDR1 SGHTA and CDR2 FQGNSA. The source is a human donor in good health. The chain links TRBV7-2 to TRBJ2-4; D possibly uses TRBD1 or TRBD2 (5 bases each). Sequencing was carried out using blood. The CDR3 reads CASSSGTAKNIQYF. The CDR3 nucleotides read TGTGCCAGCAGCTCAGGGACAGCCAAAAACATTCAGTACTTC.